This entry concerns a single TCR beta chain. What it binds is not known. TCRdb called the 5' RACE reads again in MiXCR, with one record for every CDR3 protein. The data show 350,000 to 450,000 distinct CDR3 sequences, more than 25% seen once. This sample is drawn from a study of CD8 T cells in ankylosing spondylitis. Germline V gene lookup returns CDR1 MGHDK and CDR2 SYGVNS. V shed 8 bases and J shed 2 bases, with 15 bases lying between them. This CDR3 region has 15 residues. Regarding the study as a whole: For ankylosing spondylitis blood, a TCR beta motif of 7 or 8 highly homologous variants appeared characteristic.

Sequenced sample: blood, either unsorted or a sorted T cell fraction (not recorded which). The origin of this receptor is a male donor with ankylosing spondylitis. The chain combines TRBV25-1 with TRBJ2-2; a possible D gene is TRBD1 (5 bases). CDR3 amino acids: CASRPRASNTGELFF. The CDR3 nucleotides are TGTGCCAGCCGTCCCAGGGCGTCTAACACCGGGGAGCTGTTTTTT.